The 17 T cell receptor beta chains given below trace back to one sample, sequenced in a study of CD8 T cells in Susac syndrome. When the RNA was reverse transcribed, random hexamers were used with an input of roughly 0.45 to 1 ug. TCRdb reanalysed the immunoSEQ multiplex PCR reads using MiXCR and keeps one entry per CDR3 protein. The data hold around 80,000 distinct CDR3 sequences, with approximately 96% observed a single time. Sequencing was carried out using CD8+ T cells from PBMCs. These TCRs come from a human donor with Susac syndrome.

This sequence joins TRBV20-1 and TRBJ1-2; TRBD1 matches 9 bases. Per the germline V gene, CDR1 is DFQATT and CDR2 is SNEGSKA (reference sequence). The J segment lost 7 bases and the V segment lost 6 bases, leaving 24 bases of the junction unmatched. The CDR3 is 18 residues long. The CDR3 reads CSAPSPGQGRRLASGYTF. Here the CDR3 DNA reads TGCAGTGCCCCTTCTCCGGGACAGGGCAGGCGTTTAGCGAGTGGCTACACCTTC.

This sequence joins TRBV20-1 and TRBJ2-3, with D possibly TRBD2 on 6 matching bases. This CDR3 has 14 residues. Germline assignment: CDR1 DFQATT and CDR2 SNEGSKA (reference sequence). V gave up 3 bases and J gave up 2 bases, with 12 bases separating them. The CDR3 region has the DNA TGCAGTGCTAGTTCTAGCGCCGTCACAGATACGCAGTATTTT. Its protein product is CSASSSAVTDTQYF.

The genes are TRBV19 and TRBJ1-6; 7 positions agree with TRBD1. Germline CDR1 reads LNHDA; CDR2 reads SQIVND (reference sequence). The CDR3 is made up of 15 amino acids. J lost 8 bases, V lost 3 bases, and 7 bases had no gene match. The CDR3 loop reads CASSIEGQTDSPLHF. CDR3 sequence (DNA): TGTGCCAGTAGTATCGAGGGACAGACAGATTCACCCCTCCACTTT.

This clonotype was picked up one time. This chain uses TRBV29-1 with TRBJ1-1; TRBD1 might be the D (6 bases). The germline CDR1 and CDR2 sequences are SQVTM and ANQGSEA. The V and J ends lost 4 bases and 1 base respectively, with 13 bases between them. The CDR3 sequence is 14 residues long. In DNA, the CDR3 is TGCAGCGTTGTAATTTGGGGGGCGAACACTGAAGCTTTCTTT. It encodes CSVVIWGANTEAFF.

The chain couples TRBV30 to TRBJ2-1, with TRBD2 matching 7 bases. The germline CDR1 and CDR2 sequences are GTSNPN and SVGIG (reference sequence). With V trimmed by 2 bases and J by 3 bases, 4 bases remained unmatched. The CDR3 loop spans 14 amino acids. CDR3 nucleotide sequence: TGTGCCTGGAGTACGGTAGCGGGCTACAATGAGCAGTTCTTC. Its translation is CAWSTVAGYNEQFF.

The chain recombines TRBV6-1 with TRBJ2-5; D gene ambiguous. This CDR3 has 16 residues. The germline V gene encodes CDR1 MNHNS and CDR2 SASEGT. V lost 6 bases to trimming and J lost 2 bases, with 19 bases between them. CDR3 residues: CASSSSARVSQETQYF. The CDR3 coding sequence is TGTGCCAGCAGCTCGAGTGCTAGGGTATCTCAAGAGACCCAGTACTTC.

This chain joins TRBV14 and TRBJ2-1; D gene uncertain. Germline CDR1 is SGHDN and CDR2 is FVKESK. The CDR3 covers 12 residues. V was pared by 1 base and J by 9 bases, with 7 bases between. The chain's CDR3 is CASSQVIGEQFF. The CDR3 DNA reads TGTGCCAGCAGCCAAGTCATTGGTGAGCAGTTCTTC.

The rearrangement joins TRBV13 to TRBJ2-7; D is perhaps TRBD1 or TRBD2 (6 bases each). The CDR3 covers 15 residues. The germline gives CDR1 PRHDT, CDR2 FYEKMQ (reference sequence). With 5 bases removed from V and 3 bases from J, the gap between germline ends came to 17 bases. This chain's CDR3 is CASSPGGSSGYEQYF. In DNA form, the CDR3 reads TGTGCCAGCAGCCCCGGGGGCTCTTCTGGCTACGAGCAGTACTTC. Together with reference TRBV13 and TRBJ2-7, the CDR3 gives the full variable domain: AAGVIQSPRHLIKEKRETATLKCYPIPRHDTVYWYQQGPGQDPQFLISFYEKMQSDKGSIPDRFSAQQFSDYHSELNMSSLELGDSALYFCASSPGGSSGYEQYFGPGTRLTVT.

CDR3 sequence reads: CASSLATGTVDGYTF. In DNA, the CDR3 is TGTGCCAGCAGCTTAGCAACCGGGACAGTGGATGGCTACACCTTC. The chain has TRBV7-9 and TRBJ1-2; 7 positions agree with TRBD1. The V gene's germline CDR1 is SEHNR and CDR2 FQNEAQ (reference sequence). CDR3 length: 15 amino acids. Trimming took 0 bases from V and 6 from J; bases not matched to a gene: 7.

The chain couples TRBV29-1 to TRBJ1-1; tentative D call: TRBD1 (6 bases). Trimming took 6 bases from V and 0 from J, leaving 14 bases between them. The CDR3 is 14 amino acids. CDR1 is SQVTM, CDR2 ANQGSEA, per germline. CDR3 DNA sequence: TGCAGCGTGTTGCAGGGGTTCATGAACACTGAAGCTTTCTTT. Translating it yields CSVLQGFMNTEAFF.

The V gene is TRBV30, the J gene TRBJ2-3, with D possibly matching TRBD2 (5 bases). CDR3 length equals 15 residues. V was clipped by 0 bases and J by 0 bases, with 10 bases between them. Germline CDR1 reads GTSNPN; CDR2 reads SVGIG (reference sequence). The CDR3 reads CAWSVGGASTDTQYF. The DNA of the CDR3 is TGTGCCTGGAGTGTCGGAGGCGCCAGCACAGATACGCAGTATTTT.

V and J are TRBV2 and TRBJ1-2; TRBD1 agrees at 8 bases. V shed 10 bases and J 4 bases; nucleotides not matched to a gene: 14. The CDR3 length is 15 residues. Germline CDR1 SNHLY, CDR2 FYNNEI. The CDR3 DNA sequence: TGTGCCACCCAGGGGCCGACAGGGGTCACCTATGGCTACACCTTC. It translates to CATQGPTGVTYGYTF.

The chain joins TRBV19 to TRBJ2-1; D not resolved. The germline V and J ends were trimmed by 5 bases and 7 bases, with 6 bases remaining between them. This CDR3 is built from 11 residues. Germline V gene data show CDR1 as LNHDA and CDR2 as SQIVND (reference sequence). CDR3 protein: CASSSQNEQFF. Here the CDR3 DNA reads TGTGCCAGTAGTTCCCAGAATGAGCAGTTCTTC.

The V call is TRBV5-1, the J call TRBJ2-1; D remains unclear. This CDR3 spans 12 amino acids. The germline gives CDR1 SGHRS, CDR2 YFSETQ. The V gene lost 1 base and the J gene lost 10 bases, with 9 bases spanning the gap. The CDR3 sequence: CASSLSAFEQFF. The DNA of the CDR3 is TGCGCCAGCAGCTTGTCGGCCTTCGAGCAGTTCTTC.

Regarding this clonotype: The missing conserved phenylalanine or tryptophan at the end of this CDR3 makes a read error likely. It is unclear where the CDR3 begins or ends on the DNA, so no DNA is shown, and the CDR3 is as TCRdb lists it. The chain uses TRBV7-9 and TRBJ2-1; TRBD1 reflects the table's D call only, with no check against the DNA. The germline V gene has CDR1 SEHNR and CDR2 FQNEAQ (reference sequence). The CDR3 spans 8 residues, counting both ends. The CDR3 here is CASSPTGV.

J is TRBJ1-6 and V is TRBV20-1; D gene unclear. CDR1 and CDR2 (germline): DFQATT, SNEGSKA (reference sequence). Deletions cut 3 bases from V and 7 bases from J, with 10 bases between. The CDR3 consists of 13 residues. CDR3 region: CSARYSINSPLHF. The CDR3 bases are TGCAGTGCTAGGTACAGCATCAATTCACCCCTCCACTTT.

The chain couples TRBV29-1 to TRBJ2-4, with D possibly being TRBD1 or TRBD2 (6 bases each). Germline V gene sequence: CDR1 SQVTM, CDR2 ANQGSEA. V lost 6 bases and J 6 bases, leaving 12 bases between the germline ends. This CDR3 is 12 amino acids long. CDR3 protein: CSVVEGGNIQYF. The CDR3 nucleotides read TGCAGCGTCGTCGAGGGGGGAAACATTCAGTACTTC.